Included here is one TCR beta chain sequence, with context. Its antigen is unidentified. These data are taken from a study of cytomegalovirus exposure and HLA in healthy donors. Overall study context: An early release of data contained about 85 million unique TCRs, which came from HLA-typed donors. Study-wide results and caveats: The study found most TCR sequences rare, yet found some public TCRs in many donors.

J was trimmed by 0 bases and V by 5 bases; bases with no gene match: 9. Looked up from germline, CDR1 is SGHVS and CDR2 is FQNEAQ. This CDR3 is 18 amino acids long. A multiplex PCR was run with 60 Vbeta primers and 13 Jbeta primers. TCRdb keeps only in-frame clones here, not all; method: immunoSEQ multiplex PCR. The sample lists 55,000 to 80,000 clones; roughly 80% were seen once. This receptor was taken from a young woman in good health and CMV-seronegative. The rearrangement joins TRBV7-8 to TRBJ1-4; TRBD1 matches 10 bases. Sample: PBMCs. The CDR3 protein is CASSPRDRGIATNEKLFF. CDR3 DNA sequence: TGTGCCAGCAGCCCCCGGGACAGGGGAATTGCAACTAATGAAAAACTGTTTTTT. The full variable domain, its missing parts supplied by reference TRBV7-8 and TRBJ1-4, is GAGVSQSPRYKVAKRGQDVALRCDPISGHVSLFWYQQALGQGPEFLTYFQNEAQLDKSGLPSDRFFAERPEGSVSTLKIQRTQQEDSAVYLCASSPRDRGIATNEKLFFGSGTQLSVL.